This passage covers 5 T cell receptor beta chains from one sample sequenced in a study of blood T cell repertoires in COVID-19. Sequencing used immunoSEQ multiplex PCR; TCRdb keeps in-frame clones, though not all of them. The sample lists about 110,000 clones; about 83% were seen once. The sample consisted of peripheral blood. These receptors originate from a woman in her 70s with acute or convalescent COVID-19.

DNA for the CDR3: TGTGCCAGCAGCCGCAAGGTGACTAGGAACACCGGGGAGCTGTTTTTT. Translation: CASSRKVTRNTGELFF. The J gene is TRBJ2-2, the V gene TRBV7-3; D is perhaps TRBD2 (6 bases). CDR3 length: 16 amino acids. Per the germline V gene, CDR1 is SGHTA and CDR2 is FQGTGA. Between the trimmed V and J ends, which lost 5 bases and 1 base, there was a span of 14 bases.

This clone was detected a few times. The chain uses TRBV4-3 and TRBJ2-1; D is possibly TRBD2 (6 bases). The CDR3 runs to 15 residues. Germline V gene lookup returns CDR1 LGHNA and CDR2 YSLEER. Between the trimmed V and J ends, which lost 4 bases and 7 bases, there was a span of 17 bases. The DNA for the CDR3 is TGCGCCAGCAGCCGGGATGGCGCGGGGCCTAATGAGCAGTTCTTC. Protein sequence: CASSRDGAGPNEQFF.

The chain joins TRBV28 to TRBJ2-1, with TRBD2 matching 14 bases. Unmatched junction bases numbered 4, after V lost 5 bases and J lost 7 bases. This CDR3 contains 15 residues. Germline V gives CDR1 MDHEN, CDR2 SYDVKM. The CDR3: CASSPGTSGSNEQFF. The CDR3 nucleotides are TGTGCCAGCAGTCCCGGGACTAGCGGGAGTAATGAGCAGTTCTTC.

The chain employs TRBV7-9 and TRBJ2-7; TRBD1 aligns across 8 bases. Per the germline V gene, CDR1 is SEHNR and CDR2 is FQNEAQ (reference sequence). V shed 5 bases, J shed 8 bases, and the junction held 11 bases outside the gene matches. The CDR3 totals 14 residues. The CDR3 is CASSPTGTGLKQYF. The CDR3 bases are TGTGCCAGCAGCCCGACCGGGACAGGCCTAAAGCAGTACTTC.

The chain combines TRBV7-9 with TRBJ2-7; 10 nucleotides line up with TRBD2. CDR1 is SEHNR, CDR2 FQNEAQ, per germline (reference sequence). V gave up 6 bases and J gave up 6 bases; unmatched junction bases: 14. The CDR3 has 16 amino acids. CDR3: CASSRITSGTPPEQYF. CDR3 nucleotides: TGTGCCAGCAGTCGAATCACTAGCGGGACGCCTCCCGAGCAGTACTTC.